The T cell receptor beta chain under discussion was sequenced for a study of regulatory and conventional T cells in RAG deficiency. A note on this clone: Antigen: not known.

The germline gives CDR1 GTSNPN, CDR2 SVGIG (reference sequence). The CDR3 loop spans 13 amino acids. Trimming pared 0 bases from V and 1 base from J, leaving 4 bases between. Produced via immunoSEQ multiplex PCR; TCRdb's table is partial and in-frame only. The repertoire holds tens of thousands of clones, about 87% seen once, with about 5% in the top ten. General study results and limits: Omenn syndrome and CID/AS patients had around 100-fold fewer unique Treg TCR beta sequences, versus roughly 10-fold elsewhere. Patient subsets had shorter CDR3s; Omenn Treg-Tconv overlap exceeded 80%. Shannon entropy fell and Simpson indices rose in RAG-deficient patients.

This sample was also put to use in a study of regulatory T cells. Per that study: The primer mix had 52 TRBV and 13 TRBJ primers.

Source material: CD8+ T cells sorted from blood. The sequence derives from a human donor in good health. This chain uses TRBV30 with TRBJ1-5; no clear D. Here the CDR3 DNA reads TGTGCCTGGAGTGTTGGCAGCAATCAGCCCCAGCATTTT. It is translated as CAWSVGSNQPQHF.